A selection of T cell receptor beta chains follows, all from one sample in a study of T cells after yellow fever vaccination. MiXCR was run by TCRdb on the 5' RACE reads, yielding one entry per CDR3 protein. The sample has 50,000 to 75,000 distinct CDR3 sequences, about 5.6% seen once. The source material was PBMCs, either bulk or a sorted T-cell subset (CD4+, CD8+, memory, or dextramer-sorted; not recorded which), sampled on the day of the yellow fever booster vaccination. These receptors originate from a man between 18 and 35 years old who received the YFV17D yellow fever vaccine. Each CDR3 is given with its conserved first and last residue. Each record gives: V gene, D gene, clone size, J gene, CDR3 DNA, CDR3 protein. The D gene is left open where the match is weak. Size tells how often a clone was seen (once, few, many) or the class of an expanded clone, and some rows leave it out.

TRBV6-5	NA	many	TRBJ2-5	TGTGCCAGCAGTTACTCGGGCGGGTTCAGGGAAGAGACCCAGTACTTC	CASSYSGGFREETQYF
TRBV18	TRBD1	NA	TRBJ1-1	TGTGCCAGCTCACCGGGCAGGGGGCCGAACACTGAAGCTTTCTTT	CASSPGRGPNTEAFF
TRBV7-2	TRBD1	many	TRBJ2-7	TGTGCCAGCAGCTTGGGACCCCCGGGACAGGGTGTTTACGAGCAGTACTTC	CASSLGPPGQGVYEQYF
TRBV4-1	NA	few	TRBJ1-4	TGCGCCAGCAGCCAAGCCTACAGGGCTGGTACCGCTAATGAAAAACTGTTTTTT	CASSQAYRAGTANEKLFF
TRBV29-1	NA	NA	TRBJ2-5	TGCAGCGTTGGGCCCTCGTTCCGGGGCAGGGAAGAGACCCAGTACTTC	CSVGPSFRGREETQYF
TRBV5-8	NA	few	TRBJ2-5	TGTGCCAGCAGCTACAGGGGGGCTAGCGGTCCCGCCCAAGAGACCCAGTACTTC	CASSYRGASGPAQETQYF
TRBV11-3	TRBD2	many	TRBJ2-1	TGTGCCAGCAGCTCTCTAGCGGGGAAGAGCTCCTACAATGAGCAGTTCTTC	CASSSLAGKSSYNEQFF
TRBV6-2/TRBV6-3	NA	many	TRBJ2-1	TGTGCCAGCAGTTACTCGACAGGACACAATGAGCAGTTCTTC	CASSYSTGHNEQFF
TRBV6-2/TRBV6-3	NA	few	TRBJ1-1	TGTGCCAGCAGTTACTCAATCTCATCGGTAACTGAAGCTTTCTTT	CASSYSISSVTEAFF
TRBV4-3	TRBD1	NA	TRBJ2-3	TGCGCCAGCAGCCATGACCGGACAGGGATTAGTGGCACAGTTACGCAGTATTTT	CASSHDRTGISGTVTQYF
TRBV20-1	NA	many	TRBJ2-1	TGCAGTGCCCTGAATTCCAGGGAGTCCTACAATGAGCAGTTCTTC	CSALNSRESYNEQFF
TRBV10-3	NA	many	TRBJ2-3	TGTGCCATCAGTGTGGGTGGGGGGCCCACCACAGATACGCAGTATTTT	CAISVGGGPTTDTQYF
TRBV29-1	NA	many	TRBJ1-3	TGCAGCGGGTCCACGGCACAGGGTGCTGGAAACACCATATATTTT	CSGSTAQGAGNTIYF
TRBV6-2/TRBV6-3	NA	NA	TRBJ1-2	TGTGCCAGCAGTTACTCGGGTTGGATCGGCTATGGCTACACCTTC	CASSYSGWIGYGYTF
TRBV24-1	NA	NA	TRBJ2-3	TGTGCCACCAGTGCCGTAGGGACAGATACGCAGTATTTT	CATSAVGTDTQYF
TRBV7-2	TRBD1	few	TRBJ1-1	TGTGCCAGCAGCTTGGGGGACAGGGGGCTCGGCACTGAAGCTTTCTTT	CASSLGDRGLGTEAFF
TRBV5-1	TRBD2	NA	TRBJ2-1	TGCGCCAGCAGCGTAACTAGCGGTGGATACAATGAGCAGTTCTTC	CASSVTSGGYNEQFF
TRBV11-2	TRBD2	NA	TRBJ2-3	TGTGCCAGCAGCGTTAGACTAGCGGGGATGGATACGCAGTATTTT	CASSVRLAGMDTQYF
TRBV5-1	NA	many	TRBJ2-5	TGCGCCAGCAGAAAGGGTAGGGAAGAGACCCAGTACTTC	CASRKGREETQYF
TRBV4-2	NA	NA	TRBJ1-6	TGTGCCTGCAGCCAAGATTGGGATGGCTCCTATAATTCACCCCTCCACTTT	CACSQDWDGSYNSPLHF
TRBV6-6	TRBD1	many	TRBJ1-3	TGTGCCAGCAGTTACCCTCGGGGGGGTCAACAGGGGCCGCCTGGAAACACCATATATTTT	CASSYPRGGQQGPPGNTIYF
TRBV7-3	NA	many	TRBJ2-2	TGTGCCAGCAGCTTAGTATCATGGCAATTGGGCGGGGAGCTGTTTTTT	CASSLVSWQLGGELFF
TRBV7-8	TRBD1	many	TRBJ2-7	TGTGCCAGCAGGGGGGGGACAGGGCTACTCTACGAGCAGTACTTC	CASRGGTGLLYEQYF
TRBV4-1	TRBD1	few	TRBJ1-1	TGCGCCAGCAGCCACGACGGACAGGGAAACCCTGAAGCTTTCTTT	CASSHDGQGNPEAFF
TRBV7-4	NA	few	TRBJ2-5	TGTGCCAGCAACTACCGACCCGGACAAGAGACCCAGTACTTC	CASNYRPGQETQYF
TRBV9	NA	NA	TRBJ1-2	TGTGCCAGCAGCGTAACCAGACTCGGCGTGGATGGCTACACCTTC	CASSVTRLGVDGYTF
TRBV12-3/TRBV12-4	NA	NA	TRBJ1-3	TGTGCCAGCAGTTTACGCACCGGGGGCGAAAACACCATATATTTT	CASSLRTGGENTIYF
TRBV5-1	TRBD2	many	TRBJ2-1	TGCGCCAGCAGCTTGGGGGATAGCGGGGGCCTGTACAATGAGCAGTTCTTC	CASSLGDSGGLYNEQFF
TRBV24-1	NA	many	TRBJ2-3	TGTGCCACCAGTGAACCTAGCACAGATACGCAGTATTTT	CATSEPSTDTQYF
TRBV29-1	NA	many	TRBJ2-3	TGCAGCGTTGAGTGGATATCTAGCACAGATACGCAGTATTTT	CSVEWISSTDTQYF
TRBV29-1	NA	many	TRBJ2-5	TGCAGCGTTGTGGGGGGAGGGGGCGACCAAGAGACCCAGTACTTC	CSVVGGGGDQETQYF
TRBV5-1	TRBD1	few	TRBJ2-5	TGCGCCAGCAGCCCTATGACAGGGAACCAAGAGACCCAGTACTTC	CASSPMTGNQETQYF
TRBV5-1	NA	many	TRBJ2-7	TGCGCCAGCAGCTTGTCTTGGTCCTCCTACGAGCAGTACTTC	CASSLSWSSYEQYF
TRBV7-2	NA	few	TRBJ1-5	TGTGCCAGCAGCTGGGGGCGGGGCAATCAGCCCCAGCATTTT	CASSWGRGNQPQHF
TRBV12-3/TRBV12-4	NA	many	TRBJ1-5	TGTGCCAGCAGCACCAAGGGTAGCAATCAGCCCCAGCATTTT	CASSTKGSNQPQHF
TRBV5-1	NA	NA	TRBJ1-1	TGCGCCAGCAGCTTGGCCTTCGGGGGAGGTGTTACTGAAGCTTTCTTT	CASSLAFGGGVTEAFF
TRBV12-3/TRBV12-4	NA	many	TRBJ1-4	TGTGCCAGCAGTACAGGGCTGATTAATGAAAAACTGTTTTTT	CASSTGLINEKLFF
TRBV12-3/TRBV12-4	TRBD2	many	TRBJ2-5	TGTGCCAGCACCTCACCCCGGGGAGCGGGGACCCAAGAGACCCAGTACTTC	CASTSPRGAGTQETQYF
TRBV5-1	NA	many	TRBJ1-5	TGCGCCAGCAGCTTAGATTTAGGGGCTAATCAGCCCCAGCATTTT	CASSLDLGANQPQHF
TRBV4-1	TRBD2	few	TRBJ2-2	TGCGCCAGCAGCCAAAGAAGACTAGCGGGGTTCACCGGGGAGCTGTTTTTT	CASSQRRLAGFTGELFF
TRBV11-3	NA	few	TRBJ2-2	TGTGCCAGCAGCTTAGAAGGGTGGACCGGGGAGCTGTTTTTT	CASSLEGWTGELFF
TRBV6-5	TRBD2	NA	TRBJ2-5	TGTGCCAGCAGTCTTACTAGCGGGGGCCACAAATTCCAAGAGACCCAGTACTTC	CASSLTSGGHKFQETQYF
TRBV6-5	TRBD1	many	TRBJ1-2	TGTGCCAGCCACCCACAGGGGAACTATGGCTACACCTTC	CASHPQGNYGYTF
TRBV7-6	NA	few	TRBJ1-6	TGTGCCAGCAGCCCAGCCCCAGGGTCACCCCTCCACTTT	CASSPAPGSPLHF
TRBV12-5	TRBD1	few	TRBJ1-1	TGTGCTAGTGGTTTGGGACAGGGGGTGACTGAAGCTTTCTTT	CASGLGQGVTEAFF
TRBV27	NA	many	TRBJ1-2	TGTGCCAGCAGTTTAGGTTCTAACTATGGCTACACCTTC	CASSLGSNYGYTF
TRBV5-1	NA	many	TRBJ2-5	TGCGCCAGCAGCTTTCAGAGCCTACAAGAGACCCAGTACTTC	CASSFQSLQETQYF
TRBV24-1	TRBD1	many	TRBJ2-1	TGTGCCACCAGTGACCGGACAGGGTCGAAGGATGAGCAGTTCTTC	CATSDRTGSKDEQFF
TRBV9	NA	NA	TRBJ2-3	TGTGCCAGCAGCGTAGGGGGAGAAGATACGCAGTATTTT	CASSVGGEDTQYF
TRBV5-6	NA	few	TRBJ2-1	TGTGCCAGCAGCCCCGGACGCCCAAGTCACAATGAGCAGTTCTTC	CASSPGRPSHNEQFF
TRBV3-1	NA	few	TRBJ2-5	TGTGCCAGCAGCCAAGATACGGCGGCGTACCAAGAGACCCAGTACTTC	CASSQDTAAYQETQYF
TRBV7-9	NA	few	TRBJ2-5	TGTGCCAGCAGCGCCCCTGAAGAGACCCAGTACTTC	CASSAPEETQYF
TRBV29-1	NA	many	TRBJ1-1	TGCAGCGCCAAGGACCCGAACACTGAAGCTTTCTTT	CSAKDPNTEAFF
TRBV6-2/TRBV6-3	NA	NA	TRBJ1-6	TGTGCCAGCAGTTATGGTACAGAATCTTCACCCCTCCACTTT	CASSYGTESSPLHF
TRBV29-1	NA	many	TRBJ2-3	TGCAGCGTCCGGACGGGTAGTAGGACAGATACGCAGTATTTT	CSVRTGSRTDTQYF
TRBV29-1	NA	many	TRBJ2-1	TGCAGCGTCCGCGGACTACCGGCGTACAATGAGCAGTTCTTC	CSVRGLPAYNEQFF
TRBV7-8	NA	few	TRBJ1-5	TGTGCCAGCAGCTTAATTTTTCAGAATCAGCCCCAGCATTTT	CASSLIFQNQPQHF